The clone carrying this T cell receptor beta chain has more than one count but fewer than ten. This specimen comes from a study of blood T cells in healthy people across ages. Trimming removed 4 bases from V and 1 base from J; junction bases left unmatched: 8. Germline-derived CDR1 and CDR2 are DFQATT and SNEGSKA (reference sequence). The CDR3 covers 17 residues. A second PCR, run for roughly 7 to 11 cycles, used a sample-barcoded 5' primer plus a J-beta primer mix. Each TCR beta cDNA got a 12-nucleotide random molecular identifier. Using its own MiXCR run on the 5' RACE reads, TCRdb lists one record per CDR3 protein. The sample gives about 570,000 distinct CDR3 sequences, roughly a quarter of which show up once; approximately 3.6% is in the top ten. This sample was shared with a second study, whose subject was T cells of mothers and their children.

The source of this sequence is a boy aged 2 to 9 in good health. The sample taken for sequencing was blood. The chain carries TRBV20-1 and TRBJ2-3; 13 bases line up with TRBD2. Written as DNA, the CDR3 is TGCAGTGCTATGGGACTAGCGGGACCCGGCCGCACAGATACGCAGTATTTT. Translating it yields CSAMGLAGPGRTDTQYF.